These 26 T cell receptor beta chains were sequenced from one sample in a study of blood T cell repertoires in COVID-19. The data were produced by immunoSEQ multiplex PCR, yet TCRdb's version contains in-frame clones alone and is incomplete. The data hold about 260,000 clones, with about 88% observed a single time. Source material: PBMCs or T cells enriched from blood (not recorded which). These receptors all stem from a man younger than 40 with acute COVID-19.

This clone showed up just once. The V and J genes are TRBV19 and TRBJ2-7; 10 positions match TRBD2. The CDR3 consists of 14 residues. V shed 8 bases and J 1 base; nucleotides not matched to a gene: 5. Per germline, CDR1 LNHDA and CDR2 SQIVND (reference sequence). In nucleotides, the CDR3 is TGTGCCAGTCGAAGGACTAGCGGATCCTACGAGCAGTACGTC. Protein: CASRRTSGSYEQYV.

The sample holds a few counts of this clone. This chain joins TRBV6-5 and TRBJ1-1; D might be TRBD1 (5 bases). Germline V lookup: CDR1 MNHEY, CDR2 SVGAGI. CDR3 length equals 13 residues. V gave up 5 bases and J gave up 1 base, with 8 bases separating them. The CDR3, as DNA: TGTGCCAGCAGTCCCACAGGGAACACTGAAGCTTTCTTT. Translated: CASSPTGNTEAFF.

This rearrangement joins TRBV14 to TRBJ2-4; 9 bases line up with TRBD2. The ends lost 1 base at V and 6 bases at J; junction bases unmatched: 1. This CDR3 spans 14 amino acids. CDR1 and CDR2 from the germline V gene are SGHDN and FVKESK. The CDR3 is CASSQVLAGNIQYF. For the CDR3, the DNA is TGTGCCAGCAGCCAAGTACTAGCGGGAAACATTCAGTACTTC.

The CDR3 protein is CASSQGTVYSNQPQHF. The CDR3, as DNA: TGTGCCAGCAGCCAAGGGACAGTTTATAGCAATCAGCCCCAGCATTTT. The V call is TRBV7-2, the J call TRBJ1-5, with 7 bases matching TRBD1. The germline V gene encodes CDR1 SGHTA and CDR2 FQGNSA. The CDR3 extends over 16 amino acids. V was pared by 5 bases and J by 0 bases, with 7 bases of the junction left unmatched.

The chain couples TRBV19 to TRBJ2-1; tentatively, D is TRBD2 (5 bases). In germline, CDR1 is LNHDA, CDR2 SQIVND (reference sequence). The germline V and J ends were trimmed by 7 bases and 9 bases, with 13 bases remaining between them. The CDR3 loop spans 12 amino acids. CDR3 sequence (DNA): TGTGCCAGTACGGGATTACGGGGTGAGCAGTTCTTC. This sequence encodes CASTGLRGEQFF.

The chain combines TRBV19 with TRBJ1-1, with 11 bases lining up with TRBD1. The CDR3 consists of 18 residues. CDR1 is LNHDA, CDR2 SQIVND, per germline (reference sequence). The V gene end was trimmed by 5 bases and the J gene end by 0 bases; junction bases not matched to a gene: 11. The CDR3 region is CASSADRGRGGMNTEAFF. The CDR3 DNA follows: TGTGCCAGTAGTGCGGACAGGGGGCGCGGGGGAATGAACACTGAAGCTTTCTTT.

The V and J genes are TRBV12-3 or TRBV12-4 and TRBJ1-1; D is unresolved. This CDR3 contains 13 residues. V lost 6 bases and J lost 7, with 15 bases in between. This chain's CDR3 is CASSREQRGEAFF. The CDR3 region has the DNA TGTGCCAGCAGCCGTGAGCAGCGGGGTGAAGCTTTCTTT.

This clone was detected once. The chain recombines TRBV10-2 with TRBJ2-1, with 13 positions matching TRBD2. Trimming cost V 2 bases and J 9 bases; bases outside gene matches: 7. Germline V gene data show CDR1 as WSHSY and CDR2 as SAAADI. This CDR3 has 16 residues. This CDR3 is CASSEILAGGRGEQFF. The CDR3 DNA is TGCGCCAGCAGTGAGATACTAGCGGGGGGGCGCGGTGAGCAGTTCTTC.

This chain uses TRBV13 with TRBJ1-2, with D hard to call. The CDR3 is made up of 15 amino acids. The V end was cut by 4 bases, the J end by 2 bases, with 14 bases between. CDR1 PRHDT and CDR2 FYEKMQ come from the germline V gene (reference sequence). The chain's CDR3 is CASSSLVFRNYGYTF. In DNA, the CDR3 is TGTGCCAGCAGCTCCTTAGTCTTTCGGAACTATGGCTACACCTTC.

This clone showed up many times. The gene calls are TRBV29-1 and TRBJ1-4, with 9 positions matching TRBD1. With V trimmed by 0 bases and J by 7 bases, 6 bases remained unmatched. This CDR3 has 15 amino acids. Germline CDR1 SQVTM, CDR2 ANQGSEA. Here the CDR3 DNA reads TGCAGCGTTGAAGATTGGGGGACAGGGAGTGAAAAACTGTTTTTT. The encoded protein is CSVEDWGTGSEKLFF.

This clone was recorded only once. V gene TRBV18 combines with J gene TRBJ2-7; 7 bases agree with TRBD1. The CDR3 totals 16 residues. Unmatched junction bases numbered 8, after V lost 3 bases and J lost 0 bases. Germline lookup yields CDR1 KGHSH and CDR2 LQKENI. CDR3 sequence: CASSPGQQGSSYEQYV. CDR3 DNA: TGTGCCAGCTCACCCGGACAACAGGGGAGCTCCTACGAGCAGTACGTC.

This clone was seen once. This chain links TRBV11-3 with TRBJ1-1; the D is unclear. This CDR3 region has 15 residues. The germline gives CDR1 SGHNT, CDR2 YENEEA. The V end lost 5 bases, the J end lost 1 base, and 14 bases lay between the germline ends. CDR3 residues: CASSKGAGGNTEAFF. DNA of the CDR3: TGTGCCAGCAGCAAGGGAGCAGGCGGGAACACTGAAGCTTTCTTT.

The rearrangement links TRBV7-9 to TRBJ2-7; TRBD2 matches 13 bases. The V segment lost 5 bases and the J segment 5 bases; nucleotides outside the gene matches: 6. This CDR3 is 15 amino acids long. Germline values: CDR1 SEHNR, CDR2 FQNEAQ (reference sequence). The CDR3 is CASSPGLAGEDEQYV. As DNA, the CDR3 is TGTGCCAGCAGCCCCGGACTAGCGGGAGAAGACGAGCAGTACGTC.

The CDR3 spells CASSLVGDTYNEQFF. The CDR3 coding sequence is TGCGCCAGCAGCTTGGTGGGGGACACCTACAATGAGCAGTTCTTC. J is TRBJ2-1 and V is TRBV5-1; the D gene is possibly TRBD1 (6 bases). Looked up from germline, CDR1 is SGHRS and CDR2 is YFSETQ. Trimming cost V 0 bases and J 2 bases, with 9 bases left between them. The CDR3 is 15 residues long.

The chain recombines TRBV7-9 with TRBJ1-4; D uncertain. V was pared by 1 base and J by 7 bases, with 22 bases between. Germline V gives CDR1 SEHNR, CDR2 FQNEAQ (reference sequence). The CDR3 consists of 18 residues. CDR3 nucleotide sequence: TGTGCCAGCAGCTTAGGGGCCCGGATTCTTTTTGGAGGTGAAAAACTGTTTTTT. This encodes CASSLGARILFGGEKLFF.

CDR3 DNA: TGTGCCAGCAGTTACCCTCGGACAGGGACCGGCACCGGGGAGCTGTTTTTT. It specifies CASSYPRTGTGTGELFF. The chain has TRBV6-2 or TRBV6-3 and TRBJ2-2; 8 bases are a match to TRBD1. This CDR3 has 17 amino acids. Germline CDR1 is MNHEY and CDR2 is SVGEGT. With V trimmed by 2 bases and J by 4 bases, 9 bases remained unmatched.

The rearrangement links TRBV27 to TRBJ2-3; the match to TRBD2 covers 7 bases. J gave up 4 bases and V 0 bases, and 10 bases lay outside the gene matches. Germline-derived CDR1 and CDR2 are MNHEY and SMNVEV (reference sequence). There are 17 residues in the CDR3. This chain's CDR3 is CASSLSIPSGSSDTQYF. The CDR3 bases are TGTGCCAGCAGTTTATCGATCCCTAGCGGTTCGTCAGATACGCAGTATTTT.

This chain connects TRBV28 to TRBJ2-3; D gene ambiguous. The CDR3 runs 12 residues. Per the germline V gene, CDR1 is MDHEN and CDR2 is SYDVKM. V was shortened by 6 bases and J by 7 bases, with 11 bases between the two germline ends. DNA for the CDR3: TGTGCCAGCAGCCCCTTGCAGTATACGCAGTATTTT. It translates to CASSPLQYTQYF.

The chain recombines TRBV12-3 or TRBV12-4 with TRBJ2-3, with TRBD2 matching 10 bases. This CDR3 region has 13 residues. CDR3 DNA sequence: TGTGCTAGCGGGAGGCTAAGCACAGATACGCAGTATTTT. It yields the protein CASGRLSTDTQYF.

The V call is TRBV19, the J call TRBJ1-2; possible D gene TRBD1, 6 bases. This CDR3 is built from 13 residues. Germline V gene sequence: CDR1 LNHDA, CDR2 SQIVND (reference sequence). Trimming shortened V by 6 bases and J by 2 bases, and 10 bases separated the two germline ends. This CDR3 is CASSPDRNYGYTF. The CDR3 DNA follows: TGTGCCAGTAGCCCTGACAGGAACTATGGCTACACCTTC. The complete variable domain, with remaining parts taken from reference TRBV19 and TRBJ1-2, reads DGGITQSPKYLFRKEGQNVTLSCEQNLNHDAMYWYRQDPGQGLRLIYYSQIVNDFQKGDIAEGYSVSREKKESFPLTVTSAQKNPTAFYLCASSPDRNYGYTFGSGTRLTVV.

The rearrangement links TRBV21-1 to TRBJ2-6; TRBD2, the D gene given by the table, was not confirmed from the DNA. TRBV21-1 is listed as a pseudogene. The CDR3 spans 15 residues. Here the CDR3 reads CASGTGGPGANVLTF. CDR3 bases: TGTGCCAGCGGGACGGGGGGGCCTGGGGCCAACGTCCTGACTTTC.

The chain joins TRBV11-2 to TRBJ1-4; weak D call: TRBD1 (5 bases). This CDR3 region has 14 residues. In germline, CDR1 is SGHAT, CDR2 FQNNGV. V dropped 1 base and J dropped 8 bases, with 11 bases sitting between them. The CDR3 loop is CASSLAGGGEKLFF. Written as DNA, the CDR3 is TGTGCCAGCAGCTTAGCTGGGGGAGGAGAAAAACTGTTTTTT.

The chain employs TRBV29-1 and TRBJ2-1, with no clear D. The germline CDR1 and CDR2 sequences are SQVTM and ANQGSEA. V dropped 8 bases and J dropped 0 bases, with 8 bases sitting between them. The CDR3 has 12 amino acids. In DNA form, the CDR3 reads TGCAGCCTACCTAGCTCCTACAATGAGCAGTTCTTC. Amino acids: CSLPSSYNEQFF.

The CDR3 protein is CASSLPPSSPLHF. CDR3 DNA: TGTGCCAGCAGCCTCCCCCCGAGTTCACCCCTCCACTTT. The V and J genes are TRBV7-9 and TRBJ1-6; D unclear. V lost 5 bases, J lost 9 bases, and 11 bases lay in between. The CDR3 has 13 amino acids. CDR1 SEHNR and CDR2 FQNEAQ come from the germline V gene (reference sequence).

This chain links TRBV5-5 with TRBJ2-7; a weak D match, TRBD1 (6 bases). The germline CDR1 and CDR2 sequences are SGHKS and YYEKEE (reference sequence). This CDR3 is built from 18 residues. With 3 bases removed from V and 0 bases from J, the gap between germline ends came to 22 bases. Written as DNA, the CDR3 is TGTGCCAGCAGCTCGTGGATCGCAGGGGAAATACTCTCCTACGAGCAGTACGTC. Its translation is CASSSWIAGEILSYEQYV.

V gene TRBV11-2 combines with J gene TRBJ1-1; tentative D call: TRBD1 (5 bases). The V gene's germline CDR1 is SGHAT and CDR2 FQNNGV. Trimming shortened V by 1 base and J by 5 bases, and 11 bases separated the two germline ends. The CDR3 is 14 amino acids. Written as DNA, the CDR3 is TGTGCCAGCAGCTTAGTGGCCGGGGGGACTGAAGCTTTCTTT. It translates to CASSLVAGGTEAFF.